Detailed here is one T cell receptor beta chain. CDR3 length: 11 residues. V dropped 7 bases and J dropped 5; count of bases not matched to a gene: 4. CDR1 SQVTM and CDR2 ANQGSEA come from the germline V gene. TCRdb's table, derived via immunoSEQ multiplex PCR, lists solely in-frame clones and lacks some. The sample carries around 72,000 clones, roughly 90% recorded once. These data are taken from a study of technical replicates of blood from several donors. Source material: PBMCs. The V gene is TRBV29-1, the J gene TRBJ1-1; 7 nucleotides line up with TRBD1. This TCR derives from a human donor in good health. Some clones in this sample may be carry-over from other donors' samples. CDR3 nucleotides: TGCAGCGCTTACAGGGGTACTGAAGCTTTCTTT. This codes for CSAYRGTEAFF.